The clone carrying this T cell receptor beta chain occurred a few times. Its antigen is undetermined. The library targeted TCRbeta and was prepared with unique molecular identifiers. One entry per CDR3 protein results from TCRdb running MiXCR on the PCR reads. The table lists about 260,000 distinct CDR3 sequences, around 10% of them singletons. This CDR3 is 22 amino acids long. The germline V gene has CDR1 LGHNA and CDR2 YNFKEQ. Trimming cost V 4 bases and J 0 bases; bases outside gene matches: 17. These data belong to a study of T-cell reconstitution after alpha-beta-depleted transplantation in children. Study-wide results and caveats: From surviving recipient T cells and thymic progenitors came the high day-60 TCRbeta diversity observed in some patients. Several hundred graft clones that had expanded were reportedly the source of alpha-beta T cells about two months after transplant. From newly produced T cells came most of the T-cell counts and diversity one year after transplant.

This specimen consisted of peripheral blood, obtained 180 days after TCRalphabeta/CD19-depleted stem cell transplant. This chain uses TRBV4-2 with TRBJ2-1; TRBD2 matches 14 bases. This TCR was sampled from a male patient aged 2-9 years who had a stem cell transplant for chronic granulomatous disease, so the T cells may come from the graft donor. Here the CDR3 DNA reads TGTGCCAGCAGCCTCCCAATACCGGGACTAGCGGGGGCCTTTAGCTCCTACAATGAGCAGTTCTTC. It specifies CASSLPIPGLAGAFSSYNEQFF.